This record concerns one T cell receptor (beta chain) sequence. There are a few counts of this clonotype. Its recognized antigen is unknown. The record has no base qualities; no much larger clone is one base away. TCR alpha and beta CDR3 regions were amplified with the iRepertoire nested amplicon-rescue multiplex PCR (arm-PCR) platform from RNA. One-step reverse transcription and amplification used about 95-400 ng of tissue mRNA or PBMC total RNA as input. Following bead purification, Illumina adapters were added by a secondary multiplex PCR, and libraries between 200 and 400 bp were gel-purified. Demultiplexing relied on internal 6-nucleotide barcodes carried by the libraries. Sequencing of libraries was performed on an Illumina MiSeq with 2x220 or 2x250 nucleotide paired-end reads. From the authors' description of their analysis: Paired reads were merged using FLASH 1.2.11 and were aligned to the GRCh37 human genome using BWA-MEM, after which TRA and TRB reads were extracted. For V and J assignment, an IMGT-derived reference of cassette sequences and CDR3 motifs that included pseudogenes was used. Reads were translated in three frames, and productive CDR3s were defined as those with a C...FGXG motif and no stop codons. Unique combinations of V-J cassette pair and CDR3 amino acid sequence were defined as clonotypes. Reads were filtered by Hamming distance, thresholded by each sample's sequence error rate in mapped regions. Using fastp at Q25 and MiXCR, TCRdb reprocessed the public reads and kept productive beta chains. CDR3 protein sequences are deduplicated, and each keeps its most common genes and DNA. What appears here as the V and J calls and clone size reflects TCRdb's work, not the paper's. Counted in this sample were fewer than 110,000 distinct CDR3 sequences; around 30% of them appeared once. The ten largest account for less than 55% of the sample.

The sample originates from a study of glioma-infiltrating T cells (dated by TCRdb to the mid-2010s). About the investigation overall: Glioma tissue, non-neoplastic brain tissue and matched peripheral blood mononuclear cells were used as sources from which TCR alpha- and beta-chain repertoires were sequenced. To measure divergence between tissue and blood T-cell populations, each tissue-infiltrating repertoire was compared with the peripheral blood repertoire of the same patient. The paired cohort comprised three low-grade glioma patients, about eight primary glioblastoma patients and three non-glioma patients contributing non-neoplastic brain tissue.

CDR3 length: 15 amino acids, cysteine to phenylalanine. Only the CDR3 DNA is retained, 45 bases long and in frame from the first base. V loses 3 bases of germline sequence and J loses 2 bases, and the interval between the two ends is 15 bases. According to the germline V gene (reference sequence), CDR1 reads DFQATT and CDR2 reads SNEGSKA. Results the study describes overall, beyond this receptor: VJ-independent divergence between tissue and blood was below expectation in non-neoplastic patients but above expectation in all gliomas, especially low-grade gliomas. Group comparisons were based on small numbers of patients: three non-neoplastic, three low-grade glioma and several glioblastoma patients. Very few CDR3 sequences were shared between tissue and blood, attributed to high CDR3 diversity and limited sampling.

The sequence joins TRBV20-1 to TRBJ2-3; the D gene cannot be named for sure. This TCR was recovered from a human donor with low-grade glioma or glioblastoma, undergoing nonglioma brain surgery, or in good health (not recorded which). The material sequenced was glioma tissue, nonneoplastic brain tissue, or PBMCs (not recorded which). CDR3 sequence: CSARVSRSNTDTQYF. Here is the DNA: TGCAGTGCTAGGGTCTCAAGATCGAACACAGATACGCAGTATTTT.